These 9 T cell receptor beta chains originate from one sample sequenced in a study of PD-1 blockade in classical Hodgkin lymphoma. No patient escaped relapse after autologous stem cell transplantation, and brentuximab vedotin exposure varied. Assay: immunoSEQ multiplex PCR; the TCRdb copy retains only in-frame clones and omits some. This table holds 43,000 or so clones, 88% found once. The sample here was peripheral blood mononuclear cells (PBMCs), taken at baseline. The receptors stem from a human donor with classical Hodgkin lymphoma.

The V call is TRBV5-1, the J call TRBJ2-3; the match to TRBD2 covers 14 bases. Germline CDR1 SGHRS, CDR2 YFSETQ. V dropped 0 bases and J dropped 7; count of bases not matched to a gene: 7. This CDR3 comprises 17 residues. In DNA form, the CDR3 reads TGCGCCAGCAGCTTGGACCCGACTAGCGGGGGGGCATATACGCAGTATTTT. It is translated as CASSLDPTSGGAYTQYF.

In its sample, this clone was seen once. The chain recombines TRBV2 with TRBJ1-2; tentative D call: TRBD1 (6 bases). CDR3 length: 15 residues. Germline CDR1 SNHLY, CDR2 FYNNEI. Trimming shortened V by 3 bases and J by 0 bases, and 11 bases separated the two germline ends. The CDR3 coding sequence is TGTGCCAGCAGTGAGGACAGTAACTCTAACTATGGCTACACCTTC. This gives the protein CASSEDSNSNYGYTF.

The chain uses TRBV4-1 and TRBJ2-5; TRBD2 matches at 8 bases. There are 17 residues in the CDR3. V lost 0 bases, J lost 5 bases, and 11 bases stayed unmatched. Per germline, CDR1 MGHRA and CDR2 YSYEKL. The CDR3 spells CASSQEGAGGSVETQYF. The CDR3 DNA is TGCGCCAGCAGCCAAGAAGGGGCGGGGGGCTCTGTGGAGACCCAGTACTTC.

The rearrangement links TRBV5-4 to TRBJ1-1; TRBD1 might be the D (6 bases). Germline V gene lookup returns CDR1 SGHNT and CDR2 YYREEE (reference sequence). V gave up 0 bases and J gave up 5 bases, with 17 bases separating them. This CDR3 is built from 16 residues. The CDR3 coding sequence is TGTGCCAGCAGCTTGGGGGGGACACTGAGTCTAACTGAAGCTTTCTTT. It encodes CASSLGGTLSLTEAFF.

This clone was counted between two and nine times. This chain uses TRBV19 with TRBJ2-7; perhaps TRBD2 as D (5 bases). V lost 6 bases and J lost 6, with 12 bases in between. From germline, CDR1 is LNHDA and CDR2 SQIVND (reference sequence). This CDR3 comprises 12 residues. The CDR3, as DNA: TGTGCCAGTAGCCAGACGAGGGCCGAGCAGTACTTC. Its translation is CASSQTRAEQYF.

The sample holds a few counts of this clone. The chain carries TRBV4-2 and TRBJ2-7, with D possibly TRBD1 on 6 matching bases. The ends were cut back, 4 bases at V and 4 bases at J, with 14 bases in the middle. The CDR3 loop spans 14 amino acids. Germline V gives CDR1 LGHNA, CDR2 YNFKEQ. In DNA, the CDR3 is TGTGCCAGCAGCCGTGAGACAGGTTCATACGAGCAGTACTTC. This encodes CASSRETGSYEQYF.

This clone showed up just a few times. Other DNA variants within this sample encode the same CDR3. This rearrangement joins TRBV28 to TRBJ1-2; 7 bases are a match to TRBD1. Looked up from germline, CDR1 is MDHEN and CDR2 is SYDVKM. V lost 3 bases and J lost 4; bases outside the gene matches: 2. This CDR3 is 13 amino acids long. The chain's CDR3 is CASSLGQIYGYTF. As DNA, the CDR3 is TGTGCCAGCAGTTTGGGACAGATCTATGGCTACACCTTC.

The rearrangement links TRBV18 to TRBJ2-2, with 9 bases matching TRBD1. This CDR3 contains 17 residues. CDR1 and CDR2 from the germline V gene are KGHSH and LQKENI. The V segment lost 0 bases and the J segment 4 bases; nucleotides outside the gene matches: 6. The CDR3 nucleotides read TGTGCCAGCTCACCACCGACAGGGGGAATGGGCACCGGGGAGCTGTTTTTT. Amino acids: CASSPPTGGMGTGELFF.

The sample holds a few counts of this clone. The chain joins TRBV27 to TRBJ2-7; D is possibly TRBD1 (5 bases). V lost 3 bases, J lost 6 bases, and 12 bases lay in between. The germline V gene has CDR1 MNHEY and CDR2 SMNVEV (reference sequence). The CDR3 sequence is 13 residues long. In DNA, the CDR3 is TGTGCCAGCAGTTTTGGGGCCGACCTCGAGCAGTACTTC. It yields the protein CASSFGADLEQYF.